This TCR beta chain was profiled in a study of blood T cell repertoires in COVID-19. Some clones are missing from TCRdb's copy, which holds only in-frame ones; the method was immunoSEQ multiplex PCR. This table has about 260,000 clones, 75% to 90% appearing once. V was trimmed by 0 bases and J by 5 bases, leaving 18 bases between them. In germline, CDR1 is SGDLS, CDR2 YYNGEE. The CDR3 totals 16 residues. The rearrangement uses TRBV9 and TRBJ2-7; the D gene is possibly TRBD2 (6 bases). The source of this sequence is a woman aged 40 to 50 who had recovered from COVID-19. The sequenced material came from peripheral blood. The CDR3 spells CASSVGWGLSGNEQYF. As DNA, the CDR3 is TGTGCCAGCAGCGTAGGTTGGGGACTCTCAGGAAACGAGCAGTACTTC.